These 9 T cell receptor beta chains came from one sample sequenced in a study of regulatory T cells in long-lasting Graves disease. Arm-PCR with iRepertoire HTBI primers amplified the CDR3 regions for these TCR beta libraries. TCRdb re-derived calls from the multiplex PCR reads in MiXCR, one entry per CDR3 protein. The sample has 300,000 to 500,000 distinct CDR3 sequences, around 21% seen once. Indicated time point: persistent/refractory GD, antithyroid drugs over 5 years with positive TRAb. Following extraction of RNA from PBMCs, that RNA was used to make the TCR library. Sequences were derived from peripheral blood mononuclear cells (PBMCs), sampled when the disease was refractory, from a patient treated with antithyroid drugs. The receptors stem from a female donor with Graves disease.

This clonotype was recorded many times. The rearrangement joins TRBV30 to TRBJ1-1; D gene ambiguous. This CDR3 comprises 11 residues. The germline CDR1 and CDR2 sequences are GTSNPN and SVGIG (reference sequence). V dropped 5 bases and J dropped 0 bases, with 4 bases sitting between them. CDR3 region: CAWEVNTEAFF. DNA of the CDR3: TGTGCCTGGGAAGTGAACACTGAAGCTTTCTTT.

This clonotype was counted at least ten times. This chain connects TRBV7-2 to TRBJ1-2, with 7 positions matching TRBD1. Per the germline V gene, CDR1 is SGHTA and CDR2 is FQGNSA. The CDR3 covers 17 residues. V shed 5 bases and J 3 bases; nucleotides not matched to a gene: 15. The CDR3, as DNA: TGTGCCAGCAGCCCGTGGAACAGGGGTTTCTCGGACTATGGCTACACCTTC. Protein: CASSPWNRGFSDYGYTF.

V usage is TRBV6-1 and J usage is TRBJ2-7; D is perhaps TRBD1 or TRBD2 (5 bases each). Germline CDR1 MNHNS, CDR2 SASEGT. The CDR3 extends over 13 amino acids. The germline V and J ends were trimmed by 10 bases and 0 bases, with 13 bases remaining between them. CDR3 nucleotides: TGTGCCACTAATCGGGACGGCTCCTACGAGCAGTACTTC. It specifies CATNRDGSYEQYF.

This clonotype has more than one count but fewer than ten. This chain connects TRBV20-1 to TRBJ1-1; TRBD1 might be the D (5 bases). V lost 0 bases, J lost 0 bases, and 11 bases lay in between. From germline, CDR1 is DFQATT and CDR2 SNEGSKA (reference sequence). This CDR3 region has 15 residues. The CDR3 loop reads CSAREGGIMNTEAFF. DNA of the CDR3: TGCAGTGCTAGAGAGGGGGGAATCATGAACACTGAAGCTTTCTTT.

As for this clonotype: Mismatch with germline at one junction end may stem from a read error. The chain joins TRBV7-2 to TRBJ1-2, with no clear D. This CDR3 comprises 15 residues. Germline-derived CDR1 and CDR2 are SGHTA and FQGNSA. The CDR3 DNA reads as TGTTCCAGCAGCTTAGATCTGGCCGGGCCGTATGGCTACACCTTC. Protein product: CSSSLDLAGPYGYTF.

This chain uses TRBV5-8 with TRBJ1-5; 9 nucleotides agree with TRBD1. V lost 4 bases and J lost 4; bases outside the gene matches: 9. Germline CDR1 SGHTS, CDR2 YDEGEE. The CDR3 loop spans 16 amino acids. In DNA, the CDR3 is TGTGCCAGCAGCGGAGGACAGGGGATAGGTAATCAGCCCCAGCATTTT. Protein: CASSGGQGIGNQPQHF.

The rearrangement links TRBV6-2 or TRBV6-3 to TRBJ1-2, with D unclear. Germline loops: CDR1 MNHEY, CDR2 SVGEGT. The CDR3 is 14 amino acids. V lost 3 bases, J lost 4 bases, and 12 bases lay in between. The CDR3 bases are TGTGCCAGCAGTTATGCGCCAGGAAGCTATGGCTACACCTTC. It is translated as CASSYAPGSYGYTF.

In this sample, this clonotype turned up many times. The V gene is TRBV20-1, the J gene TRBJ2-5; D not certain. This CDR3 comprises 14 residues. The germline V gene encodes CDR1 DFQATT and CDR2 SNEGSKA (reference sequence). V shed 3 bases and J shed 5 bases, with 16 bases lying between them. The CDR3 here is CSARSASGSETQYF. The DNA for the CDR3 is TGCAGTGCTAGGTCGGCGTCCGGGTCGGAGACCCAGTACTTC.

This clonotype was observed many times. V is TRBV2 and J is TRBJ1-3; no firm D call. V gave up 7 bases and J gave up 5 bases, with 18 bases separating them. Germline V CDR1 and CDR2: SNHLY, FYNNEI. The CDR3 spans 15 residues. The CDR3 reads CASTDLGLERNTIYF. The CDR3 bases are TGTGCCAGCACCGATCTAGGACTGGAACGAAACACCATATATTTT. The full variable domain, completed using reference TRBV2 and TRBJ1-3, is EPEVTQTPSHQVTQMGQEVILRCVPISNHLYFYWYRQILGQKVEFLVSFYNNEISEKSEIFDDQFSVERPDGSNFTLKIRSTKLEDSAMYFCASTDLGLERNTIYFGEGSWLTVV.